This TCR beta chain was found in a study of blood T cell repertoires in COVID-19. The germline CDR1 and CDR2 sequences are SGHRS and YFSETQ. CDR3 length: 17 amino acids. Trimming took 5 bases from V and 2 from J, leaving 22 bases between them. Repertoires were generated with immunoSEQ multiplex PCR, while TCRdb's copy carries only in-frame clones and drops some. Of about 27,000 clones in the sample, approximately 72% were seen once. V gene TRBV5-1 combines with J gene TRBJ1-2; a weak D match, TRBD1 (5 bases). Specimen: peripheral blood. The receptor's source is a man in his 60s with active or convalescent COVID-19. CDR3 residues: CASSPGLVGARNYGYTF. Here the CDR3 DNA reads TGCGCCAGCAGTCCTGGGCTAGTAGGGGCCAGGAACTATGGCTACACCTTC.